This TCR beta chain is drawn from a study of T cells in Graves' hyperthyroidism and ophthalmopathy (dated by TCRdb to the late 2010s). Some background on the complete study: TCR V-J signatures able to tell the groups apart were searched for in a discovery cohort of some 97 patients, of whom more than 40 had Graves' ophthalmopathy and about 60 had stable Graves' hyperthyroidism. Whether ophthalmopathy could be predicted prospectively was tested in an independent validation cohort made up of about 20 hyperthyroidism patients plus 17 patients who later progressed to ophthalmopathy. For training and testing, the 100 or so patients in the discovery cohort were randomly divided in a 7:3 ratio. The study also compared thyroid tissue and blood T-cell repertoires from more than 5 Graves' hyperthyroidism patients. Following sampling, methimazole starting at 30 mg daily was given to hyperthyroidism patients, and high-dose intravenous methylprednisolone was given to ophthalmopathy patients. The paper reports TCR Vbeta CDR3 sequencing of 140 or so peripheral blood samples: approximately 41 ophthalmopathy, under 85 hyperthyroidism and 17 progressor patients.

Amplification of TCR beta CDR3 regions was carried out from RNA transcripts. A first-round RT-PCR of the TCR CDR3 used the HTBI primer set with the Qiagen OneStep RT-PCR kit. Libraries were constructed in a second round of multiplex PCR, after which size selection and purification were carried out. Paired-end sequencing of the libraries was performed with 100 bp reads on an Illumina HiSeq2000. The study's own analysis went as follows. SOAPnuke was used to process the raw data, throwing out any read that contained adapters or uncalled bases, had a mean Phred below 15, or lacked an exact constant-primer or identifier match. COPE v1.2.5 was used to merge the high-quality paired reads, and each unique nucleotide sequence was defined as a clonotype. MiTCR v1.1 was used to align clonotypes to the IMGT TRBV, TRBD and TRBJ reference segments. Only V-J combinations with frequency above 0.0001, covering 99.2% of repertoires, were analysed. The TCS score was defined as the ratio of F50 (clonal expansion) to E x V (chaos), calculated using BLOSUM62-based TCRdist between CDR3 peptides within each V-J. Welch's t-statistics and random forest reduced roughly 530 V-J features to roughly 13, which were used in a naive Bayes classifier (R e1071). The Morisita-Horn index was used to measure how similar the thyroid and blood repertoires were. TCRdb cleaned the public reads at Q25 with fastp, built clones with MiXCR and kept in-frame beta chains. Rows with one shared CDR3 protein collapse into an entry with the most common genes and DNA. The V and J calls, along with clone size, are taken from TCRdb and not from the paper's own processing. This sample gives about 540,000 distinct CDR3 sequences in total; more than 45% of them show up just once. The ten largest account for about 7.8% of the sample.

Stable Graves' hyperthyroidism was defined as the absence of progression to ophthalmopathy over 18 months of follow-up. The hyperthyroidism patients were between 18 and 65 years old and newly diagnosed, with a disease duration of less than 2 months. Exclusion was applied to patients with uncontrolled infections, other autoimmune diseases, pregnancy or lactation. Diagnoses were established on the basis of clinical symptoms, serum thyroxine and TRAb, thyroid ultrasound, and orbital computed tomography. Total RNA was extracted using Trizol reagent, and RNA quality was assessed on an Agilent 2100 Bioanalyzer. V is pared back by 5 bases and J by 7 bases, with 15 bases lying between the germline termini. From its cysteine to its phenylalanine, the CDR3 spans 15 amino acids. The entry retains the CDR3 DNA only, 45 bases that are in frame from base 1. The germline V gene (reference sequence) gives CDR1 as MNHEY and CDR2 as SMNVEV.

Comment on this clonotype: Its antigen is not yet known. No base quality information exists; no much larger clone differs at one position.

Beyond this particular receptor, the publication reports: A 13 V-J signature model separated ophthalmopathy from stable hyperthyroidism, with nearly 90% sensitivity and 81.08% specificity in cross-validation and 80%/75% in testing. Sample size was not statistically predetermined, and blinding of investigators to group allocation was not performed. Blood samples also contained most of the expanded thyroid clonotypes (frequency above 0.001), which suggests that blood repertoires may reflect thyroid immune responses. In validation, progression to ophthalmopathy was predicted by the model with about 70% sensitivity and 72.22% specificity, a median of about 6 months before onset.

The sequence links TRBV27 to TRBJ1-6, with a weak D call of TRBD1 (5 bases match). Sequenced input: peripheral blood or thyroid tissue (not recorded which). This clonotype was obtained from a woman aged 18-35 years with Graves' hyperthyroidism. The CDR3 protein is CASSPPQGMNSPLHF. At the DNA level, the sequence is TGTGCCAGCAGTCCCCCCCAGGGTATGAATTCACCCCTCCACTTT.